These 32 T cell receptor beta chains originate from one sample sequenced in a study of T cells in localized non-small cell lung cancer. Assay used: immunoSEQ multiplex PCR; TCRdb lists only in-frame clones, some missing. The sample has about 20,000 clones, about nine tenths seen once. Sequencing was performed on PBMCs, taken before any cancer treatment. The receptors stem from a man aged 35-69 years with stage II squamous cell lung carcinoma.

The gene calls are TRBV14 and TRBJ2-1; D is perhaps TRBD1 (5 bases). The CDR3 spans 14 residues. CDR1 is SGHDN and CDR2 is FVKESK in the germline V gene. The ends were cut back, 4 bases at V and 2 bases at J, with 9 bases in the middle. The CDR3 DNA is TGTGCCAGCAGCCTCAGGGTCACCTACAATGAGCAGTTCTTC. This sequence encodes CASSLRVTYNEQFF.

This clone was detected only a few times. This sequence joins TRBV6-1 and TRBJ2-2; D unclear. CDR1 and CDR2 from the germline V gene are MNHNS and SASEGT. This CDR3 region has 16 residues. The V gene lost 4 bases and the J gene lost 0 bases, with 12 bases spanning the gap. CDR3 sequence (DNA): TGTGCCAGCAGTGGGCGTTGGCAGCCGAACACCGGGGAGCTGTTTTTT. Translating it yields CASSGRWQPNTGELFF.

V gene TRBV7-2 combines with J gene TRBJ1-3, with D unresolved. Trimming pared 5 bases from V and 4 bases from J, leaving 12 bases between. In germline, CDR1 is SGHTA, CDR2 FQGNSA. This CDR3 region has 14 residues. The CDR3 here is CASSPPLGGNTIYF. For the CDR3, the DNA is TGTGCCAGCAGCCCTCCCCTAGGAGGAAACACCATATATTTT.

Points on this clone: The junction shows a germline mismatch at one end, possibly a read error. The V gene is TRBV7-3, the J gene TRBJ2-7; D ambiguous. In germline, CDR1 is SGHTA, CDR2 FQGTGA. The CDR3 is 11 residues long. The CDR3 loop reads CASSLREQPNF. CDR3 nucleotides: TGTGCCAGCAGCTTAAGGGAACAGCCGAACTTC.

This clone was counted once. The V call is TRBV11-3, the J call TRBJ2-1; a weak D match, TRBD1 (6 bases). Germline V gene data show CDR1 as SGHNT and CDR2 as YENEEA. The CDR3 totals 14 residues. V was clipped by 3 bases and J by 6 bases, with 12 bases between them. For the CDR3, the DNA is TGTGCCAGCAGCTTCCGACAGGCCTCCAATGAGCAGTTCTTC. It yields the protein CASSFRQASNEQFF. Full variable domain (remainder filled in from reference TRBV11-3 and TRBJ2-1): EAGVVQSPRYKIIEKKQPVAFWCNPISGHNTLYWYLQNLGQGPELLIRYENEEAVDDSQLPKDRFSAERLKGVDSTLKIQPAELGDSAVYLCASSFRQASNEQFFGPGTRLTVL.

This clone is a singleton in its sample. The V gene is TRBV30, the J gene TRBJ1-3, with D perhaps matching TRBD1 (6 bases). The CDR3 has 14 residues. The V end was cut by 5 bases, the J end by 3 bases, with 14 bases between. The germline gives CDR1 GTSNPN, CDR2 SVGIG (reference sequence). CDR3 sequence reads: CAWGPGHIGNTIYF. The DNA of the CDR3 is TGTGCCTGGGGCCCGGGACACATTGGAAACACCATATATTTT.

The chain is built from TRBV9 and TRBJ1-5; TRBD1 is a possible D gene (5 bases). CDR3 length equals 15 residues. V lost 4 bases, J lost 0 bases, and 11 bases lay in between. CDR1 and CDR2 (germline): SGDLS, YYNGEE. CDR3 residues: CASSPQGLSNQPQHF. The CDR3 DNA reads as TGTGCCAGCAGCCCTCAGGGACTTAGCAATCAGCCCCAGCATTTT.

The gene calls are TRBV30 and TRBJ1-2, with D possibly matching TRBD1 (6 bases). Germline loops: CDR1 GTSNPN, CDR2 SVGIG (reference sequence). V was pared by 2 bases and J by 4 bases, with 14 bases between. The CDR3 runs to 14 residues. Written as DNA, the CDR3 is TGTGCCTGGAGTTCGGGCGGGGGCGCCTATGGCTACACCTTC. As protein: CAWSSGGGAYGYTF.

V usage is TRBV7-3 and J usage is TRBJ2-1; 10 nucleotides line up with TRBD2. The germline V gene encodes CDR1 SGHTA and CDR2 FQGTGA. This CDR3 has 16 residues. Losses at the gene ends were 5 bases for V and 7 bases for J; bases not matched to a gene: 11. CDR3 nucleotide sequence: TGTGCCAGCAGCACCCGAGCGGGGGGGCATCGGAATGAGCAGTTCTTC. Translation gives CASSTRAGGHRNEQFF.

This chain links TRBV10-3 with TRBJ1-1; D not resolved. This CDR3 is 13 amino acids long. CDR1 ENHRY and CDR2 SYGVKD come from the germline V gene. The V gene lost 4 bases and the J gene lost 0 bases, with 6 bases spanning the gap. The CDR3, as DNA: TGTGCCATCAGTGGAACGTTGAACACTGAAGCTTTCTTT. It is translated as CAISGTLNTEAFF.

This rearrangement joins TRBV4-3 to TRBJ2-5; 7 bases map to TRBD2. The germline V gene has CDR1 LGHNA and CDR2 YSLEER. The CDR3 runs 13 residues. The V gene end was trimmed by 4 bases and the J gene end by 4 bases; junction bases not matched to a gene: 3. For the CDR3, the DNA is TGCGCCAGCAGCCGGACTAGTTTAGAGACCCAGTACTTC. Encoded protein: CASSRTSLETQYF.

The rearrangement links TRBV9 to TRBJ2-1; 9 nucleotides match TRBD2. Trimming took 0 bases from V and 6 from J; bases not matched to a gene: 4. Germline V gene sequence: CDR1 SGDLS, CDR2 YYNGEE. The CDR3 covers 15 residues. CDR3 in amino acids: CASSVGGGRANEQFF. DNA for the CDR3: TGTGCCAGCAGCGTAGGAGGCGGGAGGGCCAATGAGCAGTTCTTC.

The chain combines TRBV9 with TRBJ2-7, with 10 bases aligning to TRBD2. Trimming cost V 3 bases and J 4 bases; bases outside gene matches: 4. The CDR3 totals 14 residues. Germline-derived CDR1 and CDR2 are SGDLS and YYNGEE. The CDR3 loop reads CASSASGGAYEQYF. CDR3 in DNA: TGTGCCAGCAGCGCGAGCGGGGGGGCTTACGAGCAGTACTTC. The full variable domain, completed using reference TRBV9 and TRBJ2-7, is DSGVTQTPKHLITATGQRVTLRCSPRSGDLSVYWYQQSLDQGLQFLIQYYNGEERAKGNILERFSAQQFPDLHSELNLSSLELGDSALYFCASSASGGAYEQYFGPGTRLTVT.

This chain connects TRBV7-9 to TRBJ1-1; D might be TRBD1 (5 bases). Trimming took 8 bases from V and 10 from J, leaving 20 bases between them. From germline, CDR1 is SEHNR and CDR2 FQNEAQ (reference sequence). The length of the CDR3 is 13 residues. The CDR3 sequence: CASSPKRGRLAFF. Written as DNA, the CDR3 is TGTGCCAGCTCCCCGAAAAGGGGCCGTTTAGCTTTCTTT.

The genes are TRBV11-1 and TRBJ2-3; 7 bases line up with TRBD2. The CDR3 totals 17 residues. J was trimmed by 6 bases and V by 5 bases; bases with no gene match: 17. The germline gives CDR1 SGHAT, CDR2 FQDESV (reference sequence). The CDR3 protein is CASSPQGGAGEGDTQYF. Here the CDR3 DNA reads TGTGCCAGCAGCCCGCAGGGTGGGGCGGGGGAAGGGGATACGCAGTATTTT.

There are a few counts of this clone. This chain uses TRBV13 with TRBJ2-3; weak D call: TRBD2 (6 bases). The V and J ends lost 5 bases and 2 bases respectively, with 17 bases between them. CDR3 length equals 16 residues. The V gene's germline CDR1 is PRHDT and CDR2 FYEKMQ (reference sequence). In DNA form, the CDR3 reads TGTGCCAGCAGCAGTAACGGGGGAGACCCCACAGATACGCAGTATTTT. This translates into CASSSNGGDPTDTQYF.

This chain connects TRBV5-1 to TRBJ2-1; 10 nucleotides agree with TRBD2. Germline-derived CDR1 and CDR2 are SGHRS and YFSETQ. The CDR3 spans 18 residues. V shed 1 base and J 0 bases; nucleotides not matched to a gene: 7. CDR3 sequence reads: CASSLRTSGDRSYNEQFF. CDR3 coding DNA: TGCGCCAGCAGCTTGAGGACTAGCGGAGATCGCTCCTACAATGAGCAGTTCTTC.

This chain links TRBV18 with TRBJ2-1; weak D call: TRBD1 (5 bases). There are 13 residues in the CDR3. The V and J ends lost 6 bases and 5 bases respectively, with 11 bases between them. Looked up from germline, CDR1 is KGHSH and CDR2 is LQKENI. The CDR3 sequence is CASSQTADNEQFF. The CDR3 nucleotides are TGTGCCAGCTCGCAGACAGCCGACAATGAGCAGTTCTTC.

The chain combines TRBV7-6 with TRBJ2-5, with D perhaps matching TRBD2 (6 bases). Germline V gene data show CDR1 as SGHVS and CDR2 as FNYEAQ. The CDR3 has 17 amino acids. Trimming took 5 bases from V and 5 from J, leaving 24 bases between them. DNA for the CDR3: TGTGCCAGCAGCCACCCGAGGGAAACACTAAGCGGGGAGACCCAGTACTTC. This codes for CASSHPRETLSGETQYF.

Here the CDR3 DNA reads TGTGCCAGCTCAAAGGGACATAAACTTTACGAGCAGTACTTC. It translates to CASSKGHKLYEQYF. The genes are TRBV6-5 and TRBJ2-7; tentative D call: TRBD1 (6 bases). Germline CDR1 MNHEY, CDR2 SVGAGI. Trimming left V 8 bases short and J 4 bases short, with 18 bases between. This CDR3 spans 14 amino acids.

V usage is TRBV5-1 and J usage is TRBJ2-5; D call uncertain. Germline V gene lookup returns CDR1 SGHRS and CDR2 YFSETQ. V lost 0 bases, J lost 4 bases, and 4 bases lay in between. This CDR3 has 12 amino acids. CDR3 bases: TGCGCCAGCAGCTTGGCCTTAGAGACCCAGTACTTC. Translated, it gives CASSLALETQYF.

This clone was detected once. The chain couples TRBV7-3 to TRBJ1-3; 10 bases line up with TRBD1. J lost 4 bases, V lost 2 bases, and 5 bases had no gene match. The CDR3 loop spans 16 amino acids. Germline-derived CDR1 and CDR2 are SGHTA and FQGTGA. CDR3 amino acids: CASSLLGQGRGNTIYF. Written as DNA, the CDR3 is TGTGCCAGCAGCTTACTGGGACAGGGGAGAGGAAACACCATATATTTT.

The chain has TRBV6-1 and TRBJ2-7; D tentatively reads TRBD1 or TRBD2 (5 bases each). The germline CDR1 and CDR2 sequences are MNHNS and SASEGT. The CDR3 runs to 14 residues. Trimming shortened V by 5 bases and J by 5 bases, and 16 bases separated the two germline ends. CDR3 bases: TGTGCCAGCAGTCTTCCGGGACGGCACAACGAGCAGTACTTC. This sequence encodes CASSLPGRHNEQYF.

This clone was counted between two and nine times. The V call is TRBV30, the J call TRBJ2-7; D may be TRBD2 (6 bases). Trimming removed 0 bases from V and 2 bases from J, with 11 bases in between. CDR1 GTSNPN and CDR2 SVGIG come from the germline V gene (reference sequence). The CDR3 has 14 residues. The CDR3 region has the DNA TGTGCCTGGAGTGTGTGGGGACTTGCCTACGAGCAGTACTTC. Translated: CAWSVWGLAYEQYF.

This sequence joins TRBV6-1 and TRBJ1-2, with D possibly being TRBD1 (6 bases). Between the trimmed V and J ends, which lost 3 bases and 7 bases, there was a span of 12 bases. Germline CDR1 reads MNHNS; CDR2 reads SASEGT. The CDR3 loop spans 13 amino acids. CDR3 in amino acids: CASSDGGHRGYTF. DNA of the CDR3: TGTGCCAGCAGTGATGGGGGGCATCGTGGCTACACCTTC.

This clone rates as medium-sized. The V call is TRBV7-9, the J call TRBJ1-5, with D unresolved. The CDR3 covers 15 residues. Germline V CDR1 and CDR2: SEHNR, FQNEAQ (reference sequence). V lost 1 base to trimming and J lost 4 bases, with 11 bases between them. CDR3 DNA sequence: TGTGCCAGCAGCTTAGAGGCTAGCCTAAATCAGCCCCAGCATTTT. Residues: CASSLEASLNQPQHF.

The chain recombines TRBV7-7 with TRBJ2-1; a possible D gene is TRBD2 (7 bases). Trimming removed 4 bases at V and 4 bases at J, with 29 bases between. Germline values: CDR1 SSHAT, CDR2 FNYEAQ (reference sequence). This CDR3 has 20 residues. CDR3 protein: CASSSQGEGDPRGLYNEQFF. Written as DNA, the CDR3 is TGTGCCAGCAGCTCCCAGGGCGAGGGAGATCCCAGGGGACTATACAATGAGCAGTTCTTC.

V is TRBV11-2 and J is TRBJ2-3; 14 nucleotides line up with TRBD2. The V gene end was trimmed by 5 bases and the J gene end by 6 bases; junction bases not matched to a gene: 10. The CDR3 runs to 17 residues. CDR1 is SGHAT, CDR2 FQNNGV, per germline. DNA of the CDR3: TGTGCCAGCAGCCCGGGGACTAGCGGGGGTGCGTGGGATACGCAGTATTTT. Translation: CASSPGTSGGAWDTQYF. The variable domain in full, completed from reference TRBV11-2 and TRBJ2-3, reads EAGVAQSPRYKIIEKRQSVAFWCNPISGHATLYWYQQILGQGPKLLIQFQNNGVVDDSQLPKDRFSAERLKGVDSTLKIQPAKLEDSAVYLCASSPGTSGGAWDTQYFGPGTRLTVL.

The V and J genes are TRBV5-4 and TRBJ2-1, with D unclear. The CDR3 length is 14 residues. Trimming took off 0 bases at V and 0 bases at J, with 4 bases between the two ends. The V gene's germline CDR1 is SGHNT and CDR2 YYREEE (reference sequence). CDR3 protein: CASSLDGSYNEQFF. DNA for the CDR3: TGTGCCAGCAGCTTGGACGGCTCCTACAATGAGCAGTTCTTC.

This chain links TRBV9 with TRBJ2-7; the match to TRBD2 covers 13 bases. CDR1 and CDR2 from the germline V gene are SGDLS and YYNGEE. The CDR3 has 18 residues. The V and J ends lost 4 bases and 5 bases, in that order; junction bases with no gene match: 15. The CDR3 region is CASSFSRLAGGPVNEQYF. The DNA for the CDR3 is TGTGCCAGCAGCTTCAGCCGACTAGCGGGGGGCCCAGTAAACGAGCAGTACTTC.

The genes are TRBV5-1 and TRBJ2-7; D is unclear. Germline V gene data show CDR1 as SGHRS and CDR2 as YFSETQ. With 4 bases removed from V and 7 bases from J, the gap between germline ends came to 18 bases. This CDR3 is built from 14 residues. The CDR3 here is CASSTVPPSKEQYF. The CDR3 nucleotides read TGCGCCAGCAGCACGGTTCCCCCGTCAAAGGAGCAGTACTTC.

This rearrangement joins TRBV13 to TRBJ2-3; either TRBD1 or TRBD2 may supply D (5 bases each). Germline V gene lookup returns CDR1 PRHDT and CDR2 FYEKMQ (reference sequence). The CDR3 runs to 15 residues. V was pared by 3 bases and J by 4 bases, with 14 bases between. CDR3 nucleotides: TGTGCCAGCAGCTTCGGGGACCAGGGCCCAGATACGCAGTATTTT. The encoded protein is CASSFGDQGPDTQYF.